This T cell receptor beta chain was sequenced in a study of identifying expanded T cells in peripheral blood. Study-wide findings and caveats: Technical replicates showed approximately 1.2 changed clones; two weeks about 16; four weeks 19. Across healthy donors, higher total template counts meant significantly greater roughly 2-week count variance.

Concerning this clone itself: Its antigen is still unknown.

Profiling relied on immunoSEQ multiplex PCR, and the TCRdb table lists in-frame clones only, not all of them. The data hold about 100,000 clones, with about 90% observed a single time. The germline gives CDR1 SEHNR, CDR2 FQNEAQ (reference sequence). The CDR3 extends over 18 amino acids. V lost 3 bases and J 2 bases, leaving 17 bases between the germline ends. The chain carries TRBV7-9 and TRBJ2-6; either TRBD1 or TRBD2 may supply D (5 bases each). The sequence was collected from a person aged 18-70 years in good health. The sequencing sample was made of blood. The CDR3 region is CASSLSFRDATGANVLTF. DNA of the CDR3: TGTGCCAGCAGCTTGTCCTTCCGGGACGCTACTGGGGCCAACGTCCTGACTTTC.